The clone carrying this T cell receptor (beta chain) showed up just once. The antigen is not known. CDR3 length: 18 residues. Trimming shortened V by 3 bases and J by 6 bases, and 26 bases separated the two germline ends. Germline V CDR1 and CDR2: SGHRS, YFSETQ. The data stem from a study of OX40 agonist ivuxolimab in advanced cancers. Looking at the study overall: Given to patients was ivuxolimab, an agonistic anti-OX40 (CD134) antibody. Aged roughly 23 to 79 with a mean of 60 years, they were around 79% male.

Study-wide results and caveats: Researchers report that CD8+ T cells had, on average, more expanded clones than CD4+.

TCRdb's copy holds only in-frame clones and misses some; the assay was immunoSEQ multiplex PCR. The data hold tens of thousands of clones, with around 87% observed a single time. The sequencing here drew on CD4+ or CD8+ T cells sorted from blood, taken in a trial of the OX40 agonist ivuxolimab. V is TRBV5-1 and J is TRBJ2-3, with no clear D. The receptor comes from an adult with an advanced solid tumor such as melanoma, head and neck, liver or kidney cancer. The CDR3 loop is CASSSAPPVGLNADTQYF. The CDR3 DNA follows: TGCGCCAGCAGCTCGGCGCCGCCGGTCGGCCTCAATGCGGATACGCAGTATTTT. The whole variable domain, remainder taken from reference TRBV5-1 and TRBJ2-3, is KAGVTQTPRYLIKTRGQQVTLSCSPISGHRSVSWYQQTPGQGLQFLFEYFSETQRNKGNFPGRFSGRQFSNSRSEMNVSTLELGDSALYLCASSSAPPVGLNADTQYFGPGTRLTVL.